Each of the 9 T cell receptor beta chains below was sequenced from the same sample in a study of chemoradiotherapy in HPV16-positive cancers. Sequenced by immunoSEQ multiplex PCR; TCRdb stores in-frame clones only, minus some. The data contain over 30,000 clones, around 86% of them singletons. The material sequenced was blood, taken from a patient who underwent chemoradiotherapy. The source is a human donor with HPV-associated anogenital cancer.

J is TRBJ2-1 and V is TRBV19; unclear D gene. Germline loops: CDR1 LNHDA, CDR2 SQIVND (reference sequence). V lost 1 base and J 5 bases, leaving 6 bases between the germline ends. CDR3 length: 13 residues. As DNA, the CDR3 is TGTGCCAGTAGTATAGCCAGTAACAATGAGCAGTTCTTC. Amino acids: CASSIASNNEQFF.

This clone was seen only once. This chain links TRBV5-5 with TRBJ1-2; 7 bases are shared with TRBD1. This CDR3 contains 15 residues. The V gene's germline CDR1 is SGHKS and CDR2 YYEKEE (reference sequence). With V trimmed by 0 bases and J by 1 base, 3 bases remained unmatched. The CDR3 spells CASSLGQGHNYGYTF. DNA for the CDR3: TGTGCCAGCAGCTTGGGACAGGGCCATAACTATGGCTACACCTTC. Full variable domain (outside the CDR3, taken from reference TRBV5-5 and TRBJ1-2): DAGVTQSPTHLIKTRGQQVTLRCSPISGHKSVSWYQQVLGQGPQFIFQYYEKEERGRGNFPDRFSARQFPNYSSELNVNALLLGDSALYLCASSLGQGHNYGYTFGSGTRLTVV.

This sequence joins TRBV7-9 and TRBJ1-3; D not resolved. This CDR3 comprises 15 residues. Germline CDR1 is SEHNR and CDR2 is FQNEAQ (reference sequence). Trimming shortened V by 4 bases and J by 3 bases, and 13 bases separated the two germline ends. CDR3 protein: CASSSIGVGGNTIYF. The CDR3 DNA reads TGTGCCAGCAGCTCGATTGGGGTGGGTGGAAACACCATATATTTT. Full variable domain (outside the CDR3, taken from reference TRBV7-9 and TRBJ1-3): DTGVSQNPRHKITKRGQNVTFRCDPISEHNRLYWYRQTLGQGPEFLTYFQNEAQLEKSRLLSDRFSAERPKGSFSTLEIQRTEQGDSAMYLCASSSIGVGGNTIYFGEGSWLTVV.

The chain uses TRBV10-1 and TRBJ2-7, with a weak D call TRBD1 (6 bases). The CDR3 has 12 amino acids. CDR1 WNHNN and CDR2 SYGVQD come from the germline V gene (reference sequence). V was trimmed by 8 bases and J by 0 bases, leaving 8 bases between them. The CDR3 DNA reads as TGCGCCAGCGGGGACACCTCCTACGAGCAGTACTTC. Amino acids: CASGDTSYEQYF.

The chain combines TRBV28 with TRBJ2-3; a possible D gene is TRBD2 (6 bases). Germline loops: CDR1 MDHEN, CDR2 SYDVKM. The V gene lost 2 bases and the J gene lost 4 bases, with 10 bases spanning the gap. The CDR3 has 14 amino acids. CDR3 amino acids: CASSLTGTADTQYF. DNA for the CDR3: TGTGCCAGCAGTTTAACTGGGACTGCAGATACGCAGTATTTT.

The chain uses TRBV4-2 and TRBJ1-2; D is unclear. Germline V gene sequence: CDR1 LGHNA, CDR2 YNFKEQ. This CDR3 comprises 16 residues. V lost 1 base to trimming and J lost 0 bases, with 12 bases between them. This CDR3 reads CASSQAFTAANYGYTF. Here the CDR3 DNA reads TGTGCCAGCAGCCAAGCTTTCACGGCCGCTAACTATGGCTACACCTTC.

This clone occurred once. This rearrangement joins TRBV19 to TRBJ1-4, with 7 nucleotides matching TRBD1. CDR1 is LNHDA, CDR2 SQIVND, per germline (reference sequence). CDR3 length: 15 amino acids. Unmatched junction bases numbered 8, after V lost 5 bases and J lost 5 bases. CDR3 region: CASSLTGKRNEKLFF. The CDR3 nucleotides are TGTGCCAGTAGTTTGACAGGGAAAAGGAATGAAAAACTGTTTTTT.

A single count supports this clone. The chain joins TRBV27 to TRBJ2-7; 8 nucleotides align to TRBD2. Germline V CDR1 and CDR2: MNHEY, SMNVEV (reference sequence). This CDR3 is built from 17 residues. The ends lost 6 bases at V and 3 bases at J; junction bases unmatched: 16. The CDR3 coding sequence is TGTGCCAGCAGCCCCCTCCATAGGGTAGCGGGGCTCTACGAGCAGTACTTC. This translates into CASSPLHRVAGLYEQYF.

This clone was found a few times. The CDR3 here is CASSPGQGNAYGYTF. CDR3 coding DNA: TGTGCCAGCAGCCCGGGACAGGGCAATGCCTATGGCTACACCTTC. The rearrangement uses TRBV7-8 and TRBJ1-2, with 9 bases matching TRBD1. J lost 4 bases, V lost 5 bases, and 8 bases had no gene match. The CDR3 runs to 15 residues. Germline loops: CDR1 SGHVS, CDR2 FQNEAQ.